The rows below give T cell receptor beta chains drawn from one sample of a study of shared clonotypes between healthy human individuals. Measured with immunoSEQ multiplex PCR; TCRdb has only the in-frame clones, and not every one. Altogether 2 million or so clones are present, roughly 94% being singletons, with the ten largest covering 0.1% to 0.15%. Sequencing was done on a sample of naive CD4+ T cells sorted from blood. The receptors were gathered from a man aged 18-30 years in good health. Both conserved end residues are part of each CDR3. The order of the fields is J gene, D gene, V gene, CDR3 DNA, CDR3 protein. The D gene is left open where the match is weak.

TRBJ2-4	NA	TRBV6-1	TGTGCCAGCAGTGAAGGGGGACACCTAGCCAAAAACATTCAGTACTTC	CASSEGGHLAKNIQYF
TRBJ2-3	TRBD1	TRBV4-3	TGCGCCAGCAGCCTTTGGACAGGGGAGACAGATACGCAGTATTTT	CASSLWTGETDTQYF
TRBJ1-1	NA	TRBV15	TGTGCCACCAGCAGAGATCGCGGTAGAGCTGAAGCTTTCTTT	CATSRDRGRAEAFF
TRBJ1-5	TRBD1	TRBV19	TGTGCCAGTAGGCCACAGGGGAATGGGAATCAGCCCCAGCATTTT	CASRPQGNGNQPQHF
TRBJ2-7	NA	TRBV6-1	TGTGCCAGCAGTGTTACCTACGAGCAGTACTTC	CASSVTYEQYF
TRBJ1-2	NA	TRBV5-1	TGCGCCAGCACCTTGGTTTCGGGGGAGGATTACTATGGCTACACCTTC	CASTLVSGEDYYGYTF
TRBJ2-3	TRBD1	TRBV6-5	TGTGCCAGCAGTTTCGGACAGGGGGCATGGGCAGATACGCAGTATTTT	CASSFGQGAWADTQYF
TRBJ2-1	NA	TRBV5-6	TGTGCCAGCAGCTCTTGGAGGAAGGCTAGGGATGAGCAGTTCTTC	CASSSWRKARDEQFF
TRBJ2-7	NA	TRBV5-1	TGCGCCAGCAGCTACCAGGGTGACCCAACCTACGAGCAGTACTTC	CASSYQGDPTYEQYF
TRBJ2-6	TRBD1	TRBV6-1	TGTGCCAGCAGTGTACAGGGGGCAAGCTCTGGGGCCAACGTCCTGACTTTC	CASSVQGASSGANVLTF
TRBJ1-2	TRBD1	TRBV7-9	TGTGCCAGCAGCTTAACCGGGACAGGGGGCGCGATACTTGGCTACACCTTC	CASSLTGTGGAILGYTF
TRBJ2-7	NA	TRBV14	TGTGCCAGCAGCCAAGCTCTAGGCGGGGTTCAGCAGTACTTC	CASSQALGGVQQYF
TRBJ2-7	NA	TRBV4-1	TGCGCCAGCAGCCAAGTTGGGAGAGGGGGGTCCTACGAGCAGTACTTC	CASSQVGRGGSYEQYF
TRBJ2-5	TRBD2	TRBV7-2	TGTGCCAGCAGCTTAGGACGGACTAGCGGGGGAAAGACCCAGTACTTC	CASSLGRTSGGKTQYF
TRBJ2-5	NA	TRBV7-2	TGTGCCAGCTCCCAAGGAGAGACCCAGTACTTC	CASSQGETQYF